This T cell receptor (beta chain) appears in the sequencing data of a study of T cells in Graves' hyperthyroidism and ophthalmopathy. Study conclusions and caveats: Blood also carried most thyroid clonotypes expanded above 0.001. The model anticipated ophthalmopathy a median around six months pre-onset.

The investigators amplified TCR beta CDR3 regions from RNA transcripts. The TCR CDR3 was amplified in a first-round RT-PCR using the HTBI primer set. TCRdb recomputed calls from the multiplex PCR reads with MiXCR, one row per CDR3 protein. The data show 530,000 or so distinct CDR3 sequences, with more than 45% seen just once and around 7.7% held by the top ten. Trimming took 2 bases from V and 3 from J, leaving 3 bases between them. Germline V gene data show CDR1 as SGHRS and CDR2 as YFSETQ. The CDR3 consists of 12 residues. A remark on this clonotype: Its antigen is as yet unknown.

This receptor was taken from a woman aged 18-29 years with Graves' hyperthyroidism. The sequenced sample was peripheral blood or thyroid tissue (not recorded which). The V gene is TRBV5-1, the J gene TRBJ2-1; D unclear. This chain's CDR3 is CASSFVYNEQFF. CDR3 DNA sequence: TGCGCCAGCAGCTTCGTCTACAATGAGCAGTTCTTC.